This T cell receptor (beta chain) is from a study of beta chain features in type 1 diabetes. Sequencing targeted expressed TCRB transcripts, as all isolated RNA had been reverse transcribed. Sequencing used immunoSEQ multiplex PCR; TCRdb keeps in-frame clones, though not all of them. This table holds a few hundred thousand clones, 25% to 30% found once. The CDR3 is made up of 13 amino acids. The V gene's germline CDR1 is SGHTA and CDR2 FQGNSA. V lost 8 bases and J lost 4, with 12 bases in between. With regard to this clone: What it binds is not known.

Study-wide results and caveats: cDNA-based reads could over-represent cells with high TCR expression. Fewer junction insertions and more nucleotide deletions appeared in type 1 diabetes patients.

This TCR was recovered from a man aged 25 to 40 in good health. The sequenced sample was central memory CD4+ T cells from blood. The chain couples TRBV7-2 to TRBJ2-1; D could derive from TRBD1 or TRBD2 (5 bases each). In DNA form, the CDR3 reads TGTGCCAGCCAAACGGGGCGATACAATGAGCAGTTCTTC. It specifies CASQTGRYNEQFF.